The sequence of this T cell receptor (beta chain) was determined in a study of blood T cell repertoires in COVID-19. Study at large: COVID-19 samples collected from the United States, Italy and Spain covered acute and convalescent phases. T cells, B-cell-depleted T cells, or PBMCs supplied cDNA or gDNA.

Original handling: Estimation of nucleated cell counts relied on the amplification of reference gene primers. Method: immunoSEQ multiplex PCR; TCRdb's copy keeps in-frame clones and lacks some. The V and J calls and clone size come from that table; D and trimming were worked out from the DNA. The sample holds some 29,000 clones; 89% are singletons and the top ten take approximately 9.8%. This clone has just one count. J gave up 0 bases and V 0 bases, and 2 bases lay outside the gene matches. CDR3 length: 16 residues. CDR1 and CDR2 (germline): SGHTA, FQGTGA. The chain couples TRBV7-3 to TRBJ2-3, with 8 bases aligning to TRBD2. The sample was peripheral blood. This clonotype was obtained from a human donor in a cohort sampled during active COVID-19. DNA of the CDR3: TGTGCCAGCAGCTTAACTAGCGGGACTAGCACAGATACGCAGTATTTT. Translation: CASSLTSGTSTDTQYF.